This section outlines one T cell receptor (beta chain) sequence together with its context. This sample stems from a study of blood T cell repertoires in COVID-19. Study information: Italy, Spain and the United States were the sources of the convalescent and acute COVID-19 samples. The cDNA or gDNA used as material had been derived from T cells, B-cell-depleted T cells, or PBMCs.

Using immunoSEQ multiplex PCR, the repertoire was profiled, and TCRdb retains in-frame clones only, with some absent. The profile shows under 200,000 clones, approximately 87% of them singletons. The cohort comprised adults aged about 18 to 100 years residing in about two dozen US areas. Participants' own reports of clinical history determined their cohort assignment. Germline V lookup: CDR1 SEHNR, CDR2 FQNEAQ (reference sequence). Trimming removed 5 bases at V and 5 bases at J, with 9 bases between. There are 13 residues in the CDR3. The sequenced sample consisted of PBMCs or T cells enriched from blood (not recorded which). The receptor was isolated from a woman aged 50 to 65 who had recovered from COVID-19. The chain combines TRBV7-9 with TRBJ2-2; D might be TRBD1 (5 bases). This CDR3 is CASSPRETGELFF. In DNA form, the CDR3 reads TGTGCCAGCAGCCCCAGGGAAACCGGGGAGCTGTTTTTT.